The table lists the clone carrying this T cell receptor beta chain with a few counts. Antigen specificity is unknown. The treatment here: oral pan-JAK inhibitor, 5-10 mg twice daily. Reverse transcribed after extraction, RNA yielded cDNA as the sequencing template. Here immunoSEQ multiplex PCR was the method, and the copy in TCRdb shows in-frame clones only, minus some. The table records 110,000 or so clones, roughly 56% of them present only once. The entry originates in a study of CD8+ T cells in alopecia areata. Study-wide results and limits: Scalp clonality decreased significantly with tofacitinib, and so did expanded CD8+ clones among the top 100. More clonal than normal scalp was lesional scalp, particularly alopecia totalis/universalis.

The CDR3 length is 13 residues. Germline CDR1 is MNHNS and CDR2 is SASEGT. V was pared by 5 bases and J by 4 bases, with 2 bases of the junction left unmatched. This chain links TRBV6-1 with TRBJ2-1; 7 bases map to TRBD1. The sequence came from a human donor with alopecia areata. This sample comprised CD4+ T cells sorted from blood, obtained at week 24, from a patient treated with tofacitinib. The CDR3 sequence: CASSLQGYNEQFF. The CDR3, as DNA: TGTGCCAGCAGTCTACAGGGGTACAATGAGCAGTTCTTC.